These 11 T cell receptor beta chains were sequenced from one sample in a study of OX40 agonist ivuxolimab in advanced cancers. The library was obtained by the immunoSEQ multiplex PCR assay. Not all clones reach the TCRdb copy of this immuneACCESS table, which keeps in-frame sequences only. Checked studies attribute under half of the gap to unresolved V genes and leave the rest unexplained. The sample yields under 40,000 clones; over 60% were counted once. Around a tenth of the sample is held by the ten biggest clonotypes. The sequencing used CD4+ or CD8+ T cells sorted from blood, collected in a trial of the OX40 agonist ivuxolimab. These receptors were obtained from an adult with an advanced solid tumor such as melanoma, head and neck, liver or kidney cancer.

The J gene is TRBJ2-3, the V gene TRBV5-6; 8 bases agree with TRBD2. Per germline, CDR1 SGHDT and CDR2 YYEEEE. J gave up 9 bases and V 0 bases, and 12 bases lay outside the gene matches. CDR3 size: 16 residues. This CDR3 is CASSLVSAGGRMTQYF. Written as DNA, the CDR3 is TGTGCCAGCAGCTTGGTGAGTGCCGGCGGGAGGATGACGCAGTATTTT.

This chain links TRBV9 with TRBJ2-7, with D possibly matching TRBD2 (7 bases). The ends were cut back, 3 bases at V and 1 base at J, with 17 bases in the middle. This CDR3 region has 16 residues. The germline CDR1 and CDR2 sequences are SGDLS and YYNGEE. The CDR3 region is CASSEGIGGVSYEQYF. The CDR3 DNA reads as TGTGCCAGCAGCGAAGGGATAGGGGGGGTTTCCTACGAGCAGTACTTC.

CDR3: CATSRGGTATYEQFF. The CDR3, as DNA: TGTGCCACCAGCAGAGGTGGTACTGCTACATATGAGCAGTTCTTC. The gene calls are TRBV15 and TRBJ2-1; D remains unclear. The CDR3 consists of 15 residues. Trimming took off 1 base at V and 8 bases at J, with 15 bases between the two ends. Germline loops: CDR1 LNHNV, CDR2 YYDKDF (reference sequence).

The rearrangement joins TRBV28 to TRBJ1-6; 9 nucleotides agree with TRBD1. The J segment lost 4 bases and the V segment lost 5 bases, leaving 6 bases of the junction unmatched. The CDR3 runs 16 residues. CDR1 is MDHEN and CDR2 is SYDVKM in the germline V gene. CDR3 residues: CASSPRGQGYNSPLHF. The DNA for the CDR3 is TGTGCCAGCAGTCCGCGGGGACAGGGATATAATTCACCCCTCCACTTT.

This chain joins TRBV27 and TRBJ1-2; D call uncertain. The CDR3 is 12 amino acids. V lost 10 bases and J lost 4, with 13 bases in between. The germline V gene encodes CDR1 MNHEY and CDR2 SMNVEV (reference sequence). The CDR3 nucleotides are TGTGCCACCCTCAAGGGAGGCTATGGCTACACCTTC. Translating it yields CATLKGGYGYTF.

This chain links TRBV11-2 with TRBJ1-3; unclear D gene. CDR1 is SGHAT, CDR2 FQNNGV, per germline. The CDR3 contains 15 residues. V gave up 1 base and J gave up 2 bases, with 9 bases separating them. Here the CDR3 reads CASSLVMHTGNTIYF. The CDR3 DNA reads TGTGCCAGCAGCTTAGTTATGCACACTGGAAACACCATATATTTT.

This chain's CDR3 is CASDPGGRNQPQHF. Here the CDR3 DNA reads TGTGCCAGCGACCCAGGAGGTCGAAATCAGCCCCAGCATTTT. The rearrangement links TRBV7-2 to TRBJ1-5, with D unclear. V was clipped by 8 bases and J by 4 bases, with 15 bases between them. The CDR3 consists of 14 residues. Germline V gene sequence: CDR1 SGHTA, CDR2 FQGNSA.

As DNA, the CDR3 is TGTGCCAGCAGTCGCCGGGAGACTTACAATGAGCAGTTCTTC. As protein: CASSRRETYNEQFF. The chain has TRBV6-5 and TRBJ2-1, with a possible D match to TRBD2 (6 bases). This CDR3 has 14 amino acids. V shed 5 bases and J shed 4 bases, with 12 bases lying between them. Germline assignment: CDR1 MNHEY and CDR2 SVGAGI.

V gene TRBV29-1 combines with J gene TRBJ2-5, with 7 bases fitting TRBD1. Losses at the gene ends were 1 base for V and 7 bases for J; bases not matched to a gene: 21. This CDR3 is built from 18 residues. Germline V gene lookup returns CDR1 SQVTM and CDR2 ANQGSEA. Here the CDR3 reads CSVEVPLDRALAFGTQYF. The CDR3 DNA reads TGCAGCGTTGAAGTCCCTCTAGACAGGGCCCTTGCTTTCGGGACCCAGTACTTC.

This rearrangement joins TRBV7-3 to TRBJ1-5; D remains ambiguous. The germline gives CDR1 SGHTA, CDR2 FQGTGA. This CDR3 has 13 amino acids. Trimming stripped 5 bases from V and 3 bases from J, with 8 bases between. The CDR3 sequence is CASSADYNQPQHF. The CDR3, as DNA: TGTGCCAGCAGCGCCGATTACAATCAGCCCCAGCATTTT. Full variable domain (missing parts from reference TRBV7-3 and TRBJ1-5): GAGVSQTPSNKVTEKGKYVELRCDPISGHTALYWYRQSLGQGPEFLIYFQGTGAADDSGLPNDRFFAVRPEGSVSTLKIQRTERGDSAVYLCASSADYNQPQHFGDGTRLSIL.

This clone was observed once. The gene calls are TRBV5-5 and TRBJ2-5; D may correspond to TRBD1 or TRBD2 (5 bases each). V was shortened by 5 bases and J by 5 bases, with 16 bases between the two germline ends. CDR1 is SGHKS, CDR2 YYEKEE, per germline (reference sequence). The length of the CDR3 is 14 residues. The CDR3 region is CASRPGPSTETQYF. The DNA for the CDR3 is TGTGCCAGCAGACCGGGACCCTCGACGGAGACCCAGTACTTC.